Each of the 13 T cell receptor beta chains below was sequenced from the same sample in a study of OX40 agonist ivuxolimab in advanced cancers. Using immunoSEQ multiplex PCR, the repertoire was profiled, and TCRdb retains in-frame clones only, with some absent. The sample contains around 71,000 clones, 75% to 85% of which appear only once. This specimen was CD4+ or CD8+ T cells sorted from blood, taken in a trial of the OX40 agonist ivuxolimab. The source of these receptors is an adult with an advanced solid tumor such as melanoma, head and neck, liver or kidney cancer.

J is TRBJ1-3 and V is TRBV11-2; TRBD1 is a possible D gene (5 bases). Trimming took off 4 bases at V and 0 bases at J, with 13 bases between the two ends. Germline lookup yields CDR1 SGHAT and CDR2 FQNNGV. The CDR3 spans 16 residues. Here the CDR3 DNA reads TGTGCCAGCAGCTCTCCCACAGGAAGCTCTGGAAACACCATATATTTT. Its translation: CASSSPTGSSGNTIYF.

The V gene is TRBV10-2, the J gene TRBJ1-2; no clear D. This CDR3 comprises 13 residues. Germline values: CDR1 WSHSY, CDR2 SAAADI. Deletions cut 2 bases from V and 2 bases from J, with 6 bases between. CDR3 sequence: CASSELINYGYTF. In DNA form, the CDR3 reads TGCGCCAGCAGTGAGCTGATAAACTATGGCTACACCTTC.

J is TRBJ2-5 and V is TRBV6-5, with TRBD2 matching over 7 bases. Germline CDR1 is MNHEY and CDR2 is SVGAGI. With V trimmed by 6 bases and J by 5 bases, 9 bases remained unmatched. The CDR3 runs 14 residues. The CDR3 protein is CASSFRLAEETQYF. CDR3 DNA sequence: TGTGCCAGCAGCTTCAGACTAGCCGAGGAGACCCAGTACTTC.

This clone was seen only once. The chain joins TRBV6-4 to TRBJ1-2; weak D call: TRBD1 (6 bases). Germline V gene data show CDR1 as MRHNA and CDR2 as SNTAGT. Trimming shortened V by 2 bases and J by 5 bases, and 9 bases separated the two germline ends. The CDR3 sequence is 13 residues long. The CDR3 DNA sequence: TGTGCCAGCAGTGACCTAGGGGGGTATGGCTACACCTTC. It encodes CASSDLGGYGYTF.

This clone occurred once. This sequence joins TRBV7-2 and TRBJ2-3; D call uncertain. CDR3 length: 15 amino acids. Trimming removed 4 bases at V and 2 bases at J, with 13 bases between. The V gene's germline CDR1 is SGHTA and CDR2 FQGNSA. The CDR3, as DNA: TGTGCCAGCAGCTCAGGTACCAGATTCACAGATACGCAGTATTTT. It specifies CASSSGTRFTDTQYF.

In DNA form, the CDR3 reads TGTGCCAGCAGCTTACCGGGAAGGGGCAGGAGCGAGCAGTACTTC. Protein product: CASSLPGRGRSEQYF. V and J are TRBV7-2 and TRBJ2-7; D possibly matches TRBD1 or TRBD2 (5 bases each). Trimming took 2 bases from V and 6 from J, leaving 17 bases between them. Looked up from germline, CDR1 is SGHTA and CDR2 is FQGNSA. This CDR3 is 15 amino acids long.

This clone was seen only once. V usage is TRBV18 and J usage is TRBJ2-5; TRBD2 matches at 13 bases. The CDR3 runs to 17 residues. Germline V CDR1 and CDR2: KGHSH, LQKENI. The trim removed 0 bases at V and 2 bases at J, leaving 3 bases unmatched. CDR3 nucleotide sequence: TGTGCCAGCTCACCACCGCTGGGACTAGCGGGACAAGAGACCCAGTACTTC. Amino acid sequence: CASSPPLGLAGQETQYF.

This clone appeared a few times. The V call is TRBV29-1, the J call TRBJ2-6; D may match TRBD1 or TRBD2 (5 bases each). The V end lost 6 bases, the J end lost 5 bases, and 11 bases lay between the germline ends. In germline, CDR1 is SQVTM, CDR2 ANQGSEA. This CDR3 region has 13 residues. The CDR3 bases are TGCAGCGTCGCAGGGAGCTGGGCCAACGTCCTGACTTTC. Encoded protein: CSVAGSWANVLTF.

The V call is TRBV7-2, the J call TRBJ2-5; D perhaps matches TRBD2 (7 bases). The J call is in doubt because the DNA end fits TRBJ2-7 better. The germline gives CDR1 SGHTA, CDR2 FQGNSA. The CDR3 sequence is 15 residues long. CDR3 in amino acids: CASSLGWGGTYEQYF. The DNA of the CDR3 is TGTGCCAGCAGCTTAGGCTGGGGGGGCACCTACGAGCAGTACTTC.

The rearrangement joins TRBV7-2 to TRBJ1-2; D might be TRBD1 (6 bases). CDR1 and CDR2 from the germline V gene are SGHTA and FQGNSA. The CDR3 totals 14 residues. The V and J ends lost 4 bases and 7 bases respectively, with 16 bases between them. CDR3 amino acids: CASSSGWGRVGYTF. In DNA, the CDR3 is TGTGCCAGCAGCTCCGGGTGGGGGCGGGTTGGCTACACCTTC.

This CDR3 reads CASSPVSETLNGYTF. CDR3 nucleotides: TGTGCCAGCTCACCGGTATCGGAAACTTTGAATGGCTACACCTTC. This chain connects TRBV18 to TRBJ1-2; D call uncertain. This CDR3 has 15 amino acids. Germline CDR1 KGHSH, CDR2 LQKENI. V was trimmed by 3 bases and J by 6 bases, leaving 17 bases between them.

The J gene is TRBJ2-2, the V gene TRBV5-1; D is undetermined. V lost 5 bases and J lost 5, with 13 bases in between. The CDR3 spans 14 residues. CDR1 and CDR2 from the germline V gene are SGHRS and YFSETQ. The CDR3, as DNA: TGCGCCAGCAGAGGGTATCAGTCGACCGGGGAGCTGTTTTTT. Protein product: CASRGYQSTGELFF.

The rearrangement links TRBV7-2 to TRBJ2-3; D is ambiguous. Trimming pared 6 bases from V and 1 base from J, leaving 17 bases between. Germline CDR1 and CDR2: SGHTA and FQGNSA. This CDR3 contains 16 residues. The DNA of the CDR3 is TGTGCCAGCAGTTTTGCTAAGGGATCGGGCACAGATACGCAGTATTTT. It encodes CASSFAKGSGTDTQYF. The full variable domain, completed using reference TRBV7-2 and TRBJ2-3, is GAGVSQSPSNKVTEKGKDVELRCDPISGHTALYWYRQSLGQGLEFLIYFQGNSAPDKSGLPSDRFSAERTGGSVSTLTIQRTQQEDSAVYLCASSFAKGSGTDTQYFGPGTRLTVL.